The entry below gives a single TCR beta chain sequence along with its context. Sequenced by immunoSEQ multiplex PCR; TCRdb stores in-frame clones only, minus some. The sample lists 200,000 to 300,000 clones, 83% occurring once. The CDR3 consists of 14 residues. The V end was cut by 5 bases, the J end by 4 bases, with 12 bases between. CDR1 is SGHAT and CDR2 is FQNNGV in the germline V gene. The data were taken from a study of blood T cell repertoires in COVID-19. The sequencing sample was made of peripheral blood. The origin of this receptor is a human donor in a cohort sampled during active COVID-19. The V call is TRBV11-2, the J call TRBJ2-1, with a possible D match to TRBD1 (6 bases). Here the CDR3 reads CASSPGAKYNEQFF. Written as DNA, the CDR3 is TGTGCCAGCAGCCCAGGGGCCAAATACAATGAGCAGTTCTTC.